This T cell receptor beta chain was obtained from a study of cytomegalovirus exposure and HLA in healthy donors. 13 Jbeta primers and 60 Vbeta primers were used for the PCR. TCRdb's table, derived via immunoSEQ multiplex PCR, lists solely in-frame clones and lacks some. The sample records around 140,000 clones, approximately 71% being singletons. V trimming: 5 bases; J trimming: 5 bases; junction bases outside the gene matches: 3. The length of the CDR3 is 13 residues. Germline CDR1 reads MNHEY; CDR2 reads SMNVEV (reference sequence). This TCR came from a woman between 55 and 75 years old in good health and CMV-seronegative. This chain connects TRBV27 to TRBJ2-1; 7 bases match TRBD1. The sequenced sample consisted of PBMCs. The CDR3 coding sequence is TGTGCCAGCAGTCCGGGACAGCACAATGAGCAGTTCTTC. Translation: CASSPGQHNEQFF.